These 6 T cell receptor beta chains were all obtained from the same sample, sequenced in a study of cytomegalovirus exposure and HLA in healthy donors. Use of 60 Vbeta and 13 Jbeta primers characterized the PCR. Sequenced by immunoSEQ multiplex PCR; TCRdb stores in-frame clones only, minus some. Of 150,000 to 200,000 clones in the sample, roughly 79% are singletons; the top ten hold over 12%. The sequenced material came from PBMCs. These receptors were collected from a man in his fifties in good health and CMV-seropositive.

The chain links TRBV7-2 to TRBJ2-7, with TRBD1 matching over 10 bases. In germline, CDR1 is SGHTA, CDR2 FQGNSA. The length of the CDR3 is 14 residues. Trimming took 6 bases from V and 4 from J; bases not matched to a gene: 6. The CDR3 nucleotides are TGTGCCAGCAGAATGACAGGGGGCAGTTACGAGCAGTACTTC. Translated, it gives CASRMTGGSYEQYF. Based on the CDR3 plus reference TRBV7-2 and TRBJ2-7, the full variable domain is GAGVSQSPSNKVTEKGKDVELRCDPISGHTALYWYRQSLGQGLEFLIYFQGNSAPDKSGLPSDRFSAERTGGSVSTLTIQRTQQEDSAVYLCASRMTGGSYEQYFGPGTRLTVT.

This chain joins TRBV28 and TRBJ2-5, with a possible D match to TRBD2 (6 bases). V gave up 2 bases and J gave up 2 bases, with 12 bases separating them. The CDR3 runs 15 residues. Looked up from germline, CDR1 is MDHEN and CDR2 is SYDVKM. The CDR3 here is CASSLTSRGQETQYF. CDR3 coding DNA: TGTGCCAGCAGTTTAACTTCGCGGGGACAAGAGACCCAGTACTTC.

The V call is TRBV6-1, the J call TRBJ1-2; 8 bases are shared with TRBD1. The CDR3 contains 16 residues. Germline V gene data show CDR1 as MNHNS and CDR2 as SASEGT. Trimming removed 1 base from V and 8 bases from J; junction bases left unmatched: 12. Here the CDR3 reads CASSEGGQGAALGYTF. CDR3 in DNA: TGTGCCAGCAGTGAAGGAGGGCAGGGGGCTGCTCTGGGCTACACCTTC.

This clone came up once. The V call is TRBV7-9, the J call TRBJ2-1; maybe TRBD2 (5 bases). The CDR3 has 12 residues. Germline CDR1 reads SEHNR; CDR2 reads FQNEAQ (reference sequence). Trimming cost V 3 bases and J 9 bases, with 9 bases left between them. The CDR3 loop is CASSFSGGEQFF. CDR3 in DNA: TGTGCCAGCAGCTTCAGCGGCGGTGAGCAGTTCTTC.

This clone was seen a handful of times. This chain uses TRBV10-3 with TRBJ1-1; D remains ambiguous. Germline-derived CDR1 and CDR2 are ENHRY and SYGVKD. The V gene lost 6 bases and the J gene lost 1 base, with 18 bases spanning the gap. The CDR3 contains 16 residues. This CDR3 reads CAIRDPGSPANTEAFF. As DNA, the CDR3 is TGTGCCATCAGGGATCCCGGGTCTCCGGCGAACACTGAAGCTTTCTTT.

The chain is built from TRBV7-8 and TRBJ1-2; no firm D call. This CDR3 is 13 amino acids long. Trimming pared 2 bases from V and 8 bases from J, leaving 12 bases between. The germline V gene encodes CDR1 SGHVS and CDR2 FQNEAQ. The CDR3, as DNA: TGTGCCAGCAGCTTAAGCCGGGAAGGGGGCTACACCTTC. Its protein product is CASSLSREGGYTF. Full variable domain (outside the CDR3, taken from reference TRBV7-8 and TRBJ1-2): GAGVSQSPRYKVAKRGQDVALRCDPISGHVSLFWYQQALGQGPEFLTYFQNEAQLDKSGLPSDRFFAERPEGSVSTLKIQRTQQEDSAVYLCASSLSREGGYTFGSGTRLTVV.